These 14 T cell receptor beta chains share one sample of origin, sequenced in a study of blood T cell repertoires in COVID-19. Assay: immunoSEQ multiplex PCR; the TCRdb copy retains only in-frame clones and omits some. The sample holds 180,000 or so clones, more than 65% seen once. Source material: PBMCs or T cells enriched from blood (not recorded which). These receptors originate from a man aged 50-60 years who had recovered from COVID-19.

This chain links TRBV12-3 or TRBV12-4 with TRBJ1-2; D unresolved. The ends were cut back, 1 base at V and 8 bases at J, with 8 bases in the middle. The CDR3 runs 12 residues. The DNA of the CDR3 is TGTGCCAGCAGTTTAGATGGGGAGGGCTACACCTTC. Residues: CASSLDGEGYTF.

This clone was counted once. The V gene is TRBV24-1, the J gene TRBJ1-6; possibly TRBD1 for D (6 bases). V was trimmed by 4 bases and J by 7 bases, leaving 13 bases between them. The CDR3 sequence is 15 residues long. Germline V gene sequence: CDR1 KGHDR, CDR2 SFDVKD. The CDR3: CATSDSGQRNSPLHF. CDR3 sequence (DNA): TGTGCCACCAGTGACTCTGGACAGAGAAATTCACCCCTCCACTTT.

This chain connects TRBV19 to TRBJ1-1; D uncertain. The CDR3 is 13 amino acids. With 6 bases removed from V and 5 bases from J, the gap between germline ends came to 13 bases. The germline gives CDR1 LNHDA, CDR2 SQIVND (reference sequence). The DNA of the CDR3 is TGTGCCAGTAGACACCCGGGAGAGACTGAAGCTTTCTTT. Residues: CASRHPGETEAFF. The variable domain in full, with the rest retrieved from reference TRBV19 and TRBJ1-1, is DGGITQSPKYLFRKEGQNVTLSCEQNLNHDAMYWYRQDPGQGLRLIYYSQIVNDFQKGDIAEGYSVSREKKESFPLTVTSAQKNPTAFYLCASRHPGETEAFFGQGTRLTVV.

The V and J genes are TRBV27 and TRBJ1-6; the D is unclear. CDR1 and CDR2 from the germline V gene are MNHEY and SMNVEV (reference sequence). Trimming cost V 4 bases and J 2 bases, with 6 bases left between them. The CDR3 loop spans 14 amino acids. CDR3 bases: TGTGCCAGCAGTTCCTTAGCCTATAATTCACCCCTCCACTTT. Encoded protein: CASSSLAYNSPLHF.

This clone was counted a single time. This rearrangement joins TRBV18 to TRBJ1-6; 8 positions agree with TRBD1. V was pared by 3 bases and J by 10 bases, with 14 bases of the junction left unmatched. The germline gives CDR1 KGHSH, CDR2 LQKENI. The CDR3 has 17 residues. This CDR3 reads CASSPAQGQVPYSPLHF. The CDR3 DNA follows: TGTGCCAGCTCACCCGCCCAGGGACAGGTGCCTTACTCACCCCTCCACTTT.

The rearrangement joins TRBV21-1 to TRBJ1-4. TRBV21-1 is termed a pseudogene. CDR3 length: 15 residues. CDR3 loop: CASSKDGGLGEKLFF. DNA for the CDR3: TGTGCCAGCAGCAAAGACGGGGGGTTGGGTGAAAAACTGTTTTTT.

V is TRBV11-2 and J is TRBJ1-1; TRBD1 agrees at 8 bases. This CDR3 has 14 amino acids. V lost 1 base and J lost 5; bases outside the gene matches: 3. Germline values: CDR1 SGHAT, CDR2 FQNNGV. CDR3 coding DNA: TGTGCCAGCAGCTTAGGACAGGGGACTACTGAAGCTTTCTTT. Its translation is CASSLGQGTTEAFF.

This chain uses TRBV6-5 with TRBJ2-1; D might be TRBD1 (7 bases). The CDR3 sequence is 13 residues long. Germline V CDR1 and CDR2: MNHEY, SVGAGI. The V and J ends lost 6 bases and 7 bases respectively, with 13 bases between them. CDR3 DNA: TGTGCCAGCAGCAGGGGGGCTCAGAATGAGCAGTTCTTC. Translated: CASSRGAQNEQFF.

The gene calls are TRBV27 and TRBJ2-2, with D possibly matching TRBD2 (6 bases). Per germline, CDR1 MNHEY and CDR2 SMNVEV (reference sequence). The V end was cut by 9 bases, the J end by 2 bases, with 16 bases between. The CDR3 is 15 amino acids. The CDR3 reads CASKPGLANTGELFF. The CDR3 DNA is TGTGCCAGTAAGCCGGGACTTGCCAACACCGGGGAGCTGTTTTTT.

The CDR3 loop reads CASSLDMETQYF. The DNA for the CDR3 is TGTGCCAGCAGCCTAGACATGGAGACCCAGTACTTC. This chain connects TRBV3-1 (or the pseudogene TRBV3-2) to TRBJ2-5; no definite D call. V dropped 4 bases and J dropped 5 bases, with 8 bases sitting between them. This CDR3 comprises 12 residues. The germline V gene has CDR1 LGHDT and CDR2 YNNKEL (reference sequence).

This chain connects TRBV5-6 to TRBJ2-5; TRBD2 is a possible D gene (5 bases). The V gene's germline CDR1 is SGHDT and CDR2 YYEEEE. Deletions cut 0 bases from V and 1 base from J, with 13 bases between. This CDR3 is built from 16 residues. The CDR3, as DNA: TGTGCCAGCAGCTTGGGGGGTGTGGGAGTCCAAGAGACCCAGTACTTC. Translating it yields CASSLGGVGVQETQYF.

The chain joins TRBV7-2 to TRBJ2-3; TRBD2 matches at 13 bases. Trimming at V came to 5 bases and at J to 5 bases, leaving 4 bases not matched to a gene. The CDR3 is made up of 15 amino acids. Germline V gene sequence: CDR1 SGHTA, CDR2 FQGNSA. As DNA, the CDR3 is TGTGCCAGCAGCGCAAGGACTAGCGGGAGAGATACGCAGTATTTT. Translating gives CASSARTSGRDTQYF.

The chain couples TRBV23-1 to TRBJ1-5; tentative D call: TRBD1 (5 bases). TRBV23-1 is treated as an ORF (open reading frame) with a function not yet certain. The CDR3 spans 19 residues. The germline V and J ends were trimmed by 0 bases and 7 bases, with 25 bases remaining between them. The CDR3 DNA is TGCGCCAGCAGTCAATCGGAGACAGACCATACTAAAATCATACAGCCCCAGCATTTT. Encoded protein: CASSQSETDHTKIIQPQHF.

The chain has TRBV3-1 (or the pseudogene TRBV3-2) and TRBJ2-7; D uncertain. Trimming took off 3 bases at V and 7 bases at J, with 10 bases between the two ends. This CDR3 spans 12 amino acids. Germline CDR1 and CDR2: LGHDT and YNNKEL (reference sequence). Here the CDR3 reads CASSQKIGEQYF. CDR3 DNA: TGTGCCAGCAGCCAGAAAATCGGGGAGCAGTACTTC.